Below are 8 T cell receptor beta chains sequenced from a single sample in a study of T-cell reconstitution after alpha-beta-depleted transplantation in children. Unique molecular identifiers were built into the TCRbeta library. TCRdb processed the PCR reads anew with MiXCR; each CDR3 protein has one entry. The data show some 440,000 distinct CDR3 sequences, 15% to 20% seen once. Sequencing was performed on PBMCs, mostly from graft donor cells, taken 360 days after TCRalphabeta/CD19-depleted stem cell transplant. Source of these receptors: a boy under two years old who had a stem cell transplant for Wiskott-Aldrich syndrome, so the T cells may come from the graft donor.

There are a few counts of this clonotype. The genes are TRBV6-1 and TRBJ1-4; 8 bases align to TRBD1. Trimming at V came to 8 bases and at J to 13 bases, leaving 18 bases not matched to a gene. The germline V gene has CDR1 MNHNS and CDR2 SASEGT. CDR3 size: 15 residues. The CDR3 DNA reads TGTGCCAGCGCAGGCCTCAGGGGGCGCCAGGGTGGACTGTTTTTT. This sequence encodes CASAGLRGRQGGLFF.

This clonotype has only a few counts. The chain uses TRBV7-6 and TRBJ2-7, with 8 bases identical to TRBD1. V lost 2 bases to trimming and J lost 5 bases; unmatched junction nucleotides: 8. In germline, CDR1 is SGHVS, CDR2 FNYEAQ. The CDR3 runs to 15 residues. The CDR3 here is CASSLSGTGKHEQYF. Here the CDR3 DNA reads TGTGCCAGCAGCTTATCTGGGACAGGAAAACACGAGCAGTACTTC.

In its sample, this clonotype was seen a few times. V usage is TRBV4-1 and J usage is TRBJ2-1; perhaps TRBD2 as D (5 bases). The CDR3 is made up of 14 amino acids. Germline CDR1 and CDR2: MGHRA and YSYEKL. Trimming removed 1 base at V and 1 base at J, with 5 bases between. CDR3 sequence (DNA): TGCGCCAGCAGCCAAGGGACTTCCTACAATGAGCAGTTCTTC. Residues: CASSQGTSYNEQFF.

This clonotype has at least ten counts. The CDR3 bases are TGTGCCACCAGCAGTGCATACAACACCGGGGAGCTGTTTTTT. This encodes CATSSAYNTGELFF. This sequence joins TRBV15 and TRBJ2-2, with no clear D. Germline lookup yields CDR1 LNHNV and CDR2 YYDKDF (reference sequence). The CDR3 has 14 amino acids. Trimming cost V 3 bases and J 2 bases, with 7 bases left between them.

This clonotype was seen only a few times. The CDR3: CASSLAGVLNTGELFF. The CDR3 DNA follows: TGTGCCAGCAGCTTAGCTGGGGTTTTGAACACCGGGGAGCTGTTTTTT. The rearrangement joins TRBV7-6 to TRBJ2-2; D is ambiguous. The CDR3 runs 16 residues. Germline values: CDR1 SGHVS, CDR2 FNYEAQ. V lost 0 bases and J lost 1, with 9 bases in between.

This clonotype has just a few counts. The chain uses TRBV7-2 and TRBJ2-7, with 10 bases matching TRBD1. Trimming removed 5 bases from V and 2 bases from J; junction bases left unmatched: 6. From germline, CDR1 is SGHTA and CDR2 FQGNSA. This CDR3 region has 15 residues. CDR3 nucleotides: TGTGCCAGCAGCCGCCGGGACAGGGGACCCTACGAGCAGTACTTC. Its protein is CASSRRDRGPYEQYF.

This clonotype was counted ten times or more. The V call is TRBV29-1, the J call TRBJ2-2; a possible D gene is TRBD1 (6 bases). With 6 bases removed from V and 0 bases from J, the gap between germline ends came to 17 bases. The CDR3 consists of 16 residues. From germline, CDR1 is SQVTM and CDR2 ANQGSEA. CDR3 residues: CSVLSARGPNTGELFF. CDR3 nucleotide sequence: TGCAGCGTCCTTAGTGCCAGGGGTCCGAACACCGGGGAGCTGTTTTTT.

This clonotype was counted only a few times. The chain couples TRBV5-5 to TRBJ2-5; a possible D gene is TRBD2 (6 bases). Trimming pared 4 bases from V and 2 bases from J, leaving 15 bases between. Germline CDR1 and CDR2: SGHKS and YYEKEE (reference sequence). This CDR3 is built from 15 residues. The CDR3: CASSPGTSLQETQYF. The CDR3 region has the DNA TGTGCCAGCAGCCCCGGGACTTCTTTGCAAGAGACCCAGTACTTC.